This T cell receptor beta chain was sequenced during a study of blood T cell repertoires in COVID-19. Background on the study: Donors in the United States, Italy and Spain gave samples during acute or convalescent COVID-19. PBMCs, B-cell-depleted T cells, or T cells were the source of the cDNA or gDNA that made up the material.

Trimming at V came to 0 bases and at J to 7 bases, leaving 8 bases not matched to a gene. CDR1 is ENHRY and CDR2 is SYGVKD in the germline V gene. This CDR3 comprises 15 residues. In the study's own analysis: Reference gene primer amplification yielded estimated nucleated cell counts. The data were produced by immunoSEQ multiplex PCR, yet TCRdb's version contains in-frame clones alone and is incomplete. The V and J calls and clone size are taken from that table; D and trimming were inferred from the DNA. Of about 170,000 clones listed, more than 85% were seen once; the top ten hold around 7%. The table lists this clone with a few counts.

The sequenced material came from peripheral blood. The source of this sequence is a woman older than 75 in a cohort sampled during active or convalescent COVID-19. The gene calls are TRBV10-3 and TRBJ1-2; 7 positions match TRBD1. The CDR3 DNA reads TGTGCCATCAGTGAGTCGATGGAGGGGGCGCTTGGCTACACCTTC. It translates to CAISESMEGALGYTF.